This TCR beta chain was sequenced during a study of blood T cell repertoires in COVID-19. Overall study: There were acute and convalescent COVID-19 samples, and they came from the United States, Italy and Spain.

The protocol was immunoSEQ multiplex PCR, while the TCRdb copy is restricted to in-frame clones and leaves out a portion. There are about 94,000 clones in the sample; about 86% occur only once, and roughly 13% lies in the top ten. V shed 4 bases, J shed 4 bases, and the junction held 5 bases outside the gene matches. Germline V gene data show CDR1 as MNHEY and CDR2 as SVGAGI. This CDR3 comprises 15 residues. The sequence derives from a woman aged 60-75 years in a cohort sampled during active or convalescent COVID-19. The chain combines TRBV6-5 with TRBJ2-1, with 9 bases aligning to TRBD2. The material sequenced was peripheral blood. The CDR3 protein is CASSLASGDYNEQFF. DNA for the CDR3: TGTGCCAGCAGTTTAGCTAGCGGGGATTACAATGAGCAGTTCTTC.